The present entry profiles one T cell receptor beta chain with its context. Its antigen remains unidentified. Pooling covered second doses at about 4 or about 12 weeks. The data derive from a study of T cell responses to AZD1222 COVID-19 vaccine. Findings of the study overall: Most donors were white British, females outnumbered males, and clonal diversity was possibly underestimated. Close to half of spike-specific TCRs reportedly recognize unmutated variant regions. Increases in Spike-specific TCR breadth and depth were seen after two AZD1222 doses.

The germline V gene encodes CDR1 LNHDA and CDR2 SQIVND (reference sequence). There are 16 residues in the CDR3. The trim removed 4 bases at V and 4 bases at J, leaving 6 bases unmatched. Generated by immunoSEQ multiplex PCR, the TCRdb table keeps only in-frame clones and is missing some. The sample records approximately 50,000 clones, about 88% being singletons. The sequence was obtained from an adult who received the AZD1222 COVID-19 vaccine. V and J are TRBV19 and TRBJ2-7; 14 bases map to TRBD2. Specimen: peripheral blood, collected 28 days after the second AZD1222 dose. The CDR3 bases are TGTGCCAGTAGTACCAGACTAGCGGGGGGGCGTTACGAGCAGTACTTC. Translating it yields CASSTRLAGGRYEQYF. Supplemented by reference TRBV19 and TRBJ2-7, the full variable domain reads DGGITQSPKYLFRKEGQNVTLSCEQNLNHDAMYWYRQDPGQGLRLIYYSQIVNDFQKGDIAEGYSVSREKKESFPLTVTSAQKNPTAFYLCASSTRLAGGRYEQYFGPGTRLTVT.